The 8 T cell receptor beta chains presented below share a single source sample, sequenced in a study of shared clonotypes between healthy human individuals. Generated by immunoSEQ multiplex PCR, the TCRdb table keeps only in-frame clones and is missing some. The sample contains under 650,000 clones, 90% to 97% of which appear only once. Sequencing was carried out using naive CD4+ T cells sorted from blood. Subset specified: CD45RA+ positively selected. These receptors were obtained from a woman aged 25 to 39 in good health.

The V call is TRBV11-3, the J call TRBJ1-6; the match to TRBD1 covers 7 bases. Germline V gene lookup returns CDR1 SGHNT and CDR2 YENEEA. V lost 7 bases, J lost 7 bases, and 7 bases stayed unmatched. This CDR3 comprises 14 residues. CDR3 region: CASTPKGANSPLHF. Here the CDR3 DNA reads TGTGCCAGCACCCCTAAGGGGGCAAATTCACCCCTCCACTTT. Looking up the rest from reference TRBV11-3 and TRBJ1-6 gives the full variable domain: EAGVVQSPRYKIIEKKQPVAFWCNPISGHNTLYWYLQNLGQGPELLIRYENEEAVDDSQLPKDRFSAERLKGVDSTLKIQPAELGDSAVYLCASTPKGANSPLHFGNGTRLTVT.

The V call is TRBV5-3, the J call TRBJ2-7, with D unclear. TRBV5-3 is sorted into the ORF group, with uncertain function. There are 17 residues in the CDR3. V lost 1 base and J 6 bases, leaving 23 bases between the germline ends. The CDR3 nucleotides are TGTGCCAGAAGCTTGTTTGTCGAGGACCGATCCGCCTCCGAGCAGTACTTC. This sequence encodes CARSLFVEDRSASEQYF.

This clone was detected only once. V and J are TRBV10-2 and TRBJ1-1; D ambiguous. The CDR3 is 16 residues long. Between the trimmed V and J ends, which lost 3 bases and 1 base, there was a span of 15 bases. Germline lookup yields CDR1 WSHSY and CDR2 SAAADI. The CDR3 protein is CASSEPSRITNTEAFF. Written as DNA, the CDR3 is TGCGCCAGCAGTGAACCATCACGGATTACGAACACTGAAGCTTTCTTT.

V gene TRBV29-1 combines with J gene TRBJ2-3; possibly TRBD2 for D (6 bases). The CDR3 runs to 12 residues. Trimming cost V 4 bases and J 4 bases, with 9 bases left between them. CDR1 and CDR2 (germline): SQVTM, ANQGSEA. The CDR3 DNA follows: TGCAGCGTTGCCAGGGAGGCAGATACGCAGTATTTT. Residues: CSVAREADTQYF.

This clone showed up just once. This CDR3 is also generated by other DNA sequences in the sample. The rearrangement uses TRBV6-1 and TRBJ2-7; no reliable D call. Germline V gives CDR1 MNHNS, CDR2 SASEGT. Trimming cost V 6 bases and J 0 bases, with 6 bases left between them. CDR3 length: 12 amino acids. CDR3 nucleotide sequence: TGTGCCAGCAGCACTGACTCCTACGAGCAGTACTTC. Translated: CASSTDSYEQYF.

V gene TRBV27 combines with J gene TRBJ2-1, with 9 nucleotides matching TRBD2. This CDR3 has 17 residues. Germline-derived CDR1 and CDR2 are MNHEY and SMNVEV (reference sequence). V was clipped by 6 bases and J by 4 bases; unmatched bases: 13. The CDR3 here is CASRLGASLAGYNEQFF. DNA for the CDR3: TGTGCCAGCAGGCTTGGGGCCTCCCTAGCGGGATACAATGAGCAGTTCTTC.

The genes are TRBV5-1 and TRBJ2-3, with 7 bases matching TRBD1. Germline loops: CDR1 SGHRS, CDR2 YFSETQ. After removal of 0 bases from V and 3 bases from J, the junction contained 1 base not matched to a gene. This CDR3 contains 14 residues. CDR3 region: CASSLARGTDTQYF. CDR3 DNA: TGCGCCAGCAGCTTGGCCAGGGGGACAGATACGCAGTATTTT.

The chain joins TRBV4-1 to TRBJ1-4; TRBD1 might be the D (5 bases). The length of the CDR3 is 16 residues. In germline, CDR1 is MGHRA, CDR2 YSYEKL. Between the trimmed V and J ends, which lost 0 bases and 5 bases, there was a span of 13 bases. DNA for the CDR3: TGCGCCAGCAGCCAAGAAGAGAGGGGACTAAATGAAAAACTGTTTTTT. It codes for CASSQEERGLNEKLFF.